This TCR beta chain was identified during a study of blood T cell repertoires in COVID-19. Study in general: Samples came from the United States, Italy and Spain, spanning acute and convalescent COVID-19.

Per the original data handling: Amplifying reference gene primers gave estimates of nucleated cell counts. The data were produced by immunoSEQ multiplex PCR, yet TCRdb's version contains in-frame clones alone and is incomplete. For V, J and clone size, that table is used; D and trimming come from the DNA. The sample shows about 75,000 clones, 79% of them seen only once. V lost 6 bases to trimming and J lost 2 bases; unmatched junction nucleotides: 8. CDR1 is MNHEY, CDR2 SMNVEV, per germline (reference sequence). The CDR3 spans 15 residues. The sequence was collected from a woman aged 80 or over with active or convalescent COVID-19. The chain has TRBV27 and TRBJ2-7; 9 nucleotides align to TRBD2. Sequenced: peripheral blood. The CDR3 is CASRLAGGRAYEQYF. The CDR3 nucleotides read TGTGCCAGCAGACTCGCGGGGGGGAGAGCCTACGAGCAGTACTTC.